This TCR beta chain was sequenced for a study of long-term antiretroviral therapy in people with HIV. A v3.0 immunoSEQ assay was performed at survey level. Sequencing aimed to cover 40,000-50,000 T-cell genomes per sample. The table came from immunoSEQ multiplex PCR; TCRdb's copy has only in-frame clones and leaves some out. The table has about 28,000 clones, roughly 87% seen once. About this clone itself: Its specificity is unknown.

HIV-positive participants were all treated in the United States. Study conclusions and caveats: Spans of CDR3 length were tighter for HIV repertoires than for controls.

Sequenced here: unsorted PBMCs, sampled 2 years after starting antiretroviral therapy. The clonotype was recovered from a man over 45 with HIV.

CDR3 DNA: TGTGCCAGCAGCTTCGCACACGCACAGGGGACCGACGGATACGAGCAGTACTTC. Translating it yields CASSFAHAQGTDGYEQYF. The chain uses TRBV7-2 and TRBJ2-7, with TRBD1 matching over 7 bases. CDR3 length: 18 amino acids. The V segment lost 3 bases and the J segment 4 bases; nucleotides outside the gene matches: 18. Germline lookup yields CDR1 SGHTA and CDR2 FQGNSA.